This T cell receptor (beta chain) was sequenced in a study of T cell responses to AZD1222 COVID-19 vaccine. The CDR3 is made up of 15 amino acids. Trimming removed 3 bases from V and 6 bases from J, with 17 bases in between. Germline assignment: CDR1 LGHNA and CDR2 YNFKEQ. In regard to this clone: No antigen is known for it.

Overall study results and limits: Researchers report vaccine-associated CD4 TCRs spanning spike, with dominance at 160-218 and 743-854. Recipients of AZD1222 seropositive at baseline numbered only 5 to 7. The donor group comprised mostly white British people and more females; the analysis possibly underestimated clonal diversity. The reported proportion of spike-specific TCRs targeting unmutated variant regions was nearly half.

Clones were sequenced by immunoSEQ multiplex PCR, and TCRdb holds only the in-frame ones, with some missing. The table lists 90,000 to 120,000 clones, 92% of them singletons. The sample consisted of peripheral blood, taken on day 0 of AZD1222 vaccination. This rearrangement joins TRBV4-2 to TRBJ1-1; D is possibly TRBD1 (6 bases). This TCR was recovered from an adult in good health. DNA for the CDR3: TGTGCCAGCAGCCAGGGAGGGGGAGTGCAAGCTGAAGCTTTCTTT. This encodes CASSQGGGVQAEAFF.